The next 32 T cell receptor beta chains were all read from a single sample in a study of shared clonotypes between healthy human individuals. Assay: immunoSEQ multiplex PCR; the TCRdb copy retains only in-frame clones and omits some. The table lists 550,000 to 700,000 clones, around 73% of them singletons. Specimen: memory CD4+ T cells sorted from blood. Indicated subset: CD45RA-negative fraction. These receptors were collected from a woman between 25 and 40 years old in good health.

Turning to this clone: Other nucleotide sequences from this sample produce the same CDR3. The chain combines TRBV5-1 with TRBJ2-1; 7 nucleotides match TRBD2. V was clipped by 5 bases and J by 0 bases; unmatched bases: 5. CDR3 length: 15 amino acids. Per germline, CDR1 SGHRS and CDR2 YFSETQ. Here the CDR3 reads CASSGASGSYNEQFF. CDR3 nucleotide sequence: TGCGCCAGCAGTGGGGCTAGCGGCTCCTACAATGAGCAGTTCTTC.

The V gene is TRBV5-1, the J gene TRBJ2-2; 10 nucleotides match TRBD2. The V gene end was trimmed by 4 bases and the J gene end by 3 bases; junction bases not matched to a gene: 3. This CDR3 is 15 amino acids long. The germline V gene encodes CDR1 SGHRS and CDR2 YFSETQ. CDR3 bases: TGCGCCAGCAGCCCCACTAGCGGGGACACCGGGGAGCTGTTTTTT. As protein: CASSPTSGDTGELFF.

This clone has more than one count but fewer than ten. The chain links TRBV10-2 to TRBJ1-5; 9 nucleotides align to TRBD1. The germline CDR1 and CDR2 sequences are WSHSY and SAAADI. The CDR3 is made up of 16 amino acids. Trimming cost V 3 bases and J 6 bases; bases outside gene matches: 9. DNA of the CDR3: TGCGCCAGCAGTGATACGGGACAGGGCTCGGGTCAGCCCCAGCATTTT. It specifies CASSDTGQGSGQPQHF.

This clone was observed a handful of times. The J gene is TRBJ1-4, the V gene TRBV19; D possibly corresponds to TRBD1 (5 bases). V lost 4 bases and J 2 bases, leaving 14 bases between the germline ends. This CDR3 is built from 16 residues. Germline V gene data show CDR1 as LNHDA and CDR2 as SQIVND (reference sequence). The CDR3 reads CASSRSTPGTNEKLFF. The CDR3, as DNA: TGTGCCAGTAGTAGATCAACACCAGGGACTAATGAAAAACTGTTTTTT. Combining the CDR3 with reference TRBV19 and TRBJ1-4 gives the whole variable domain DGGITQSPKYLFRKEGQNVTLSCEQNLNHDAMYWYRQDPGQGLRLIYYSQIVNDFQKGDIAEGYSVSREKKESFPLTVTSAQKNPTAFYLCASSRSTPGTNEKLFFGSGTQLSVL.

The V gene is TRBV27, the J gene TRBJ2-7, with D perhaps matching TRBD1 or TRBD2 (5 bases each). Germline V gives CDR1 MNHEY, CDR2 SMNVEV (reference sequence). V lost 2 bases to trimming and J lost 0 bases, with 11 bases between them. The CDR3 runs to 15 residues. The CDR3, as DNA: TGTGCCAGCAGTTTAAGGGACCCCCGCTCCTACGAGCAGTACTTC. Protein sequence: CASSLRDPRSYEQYF.

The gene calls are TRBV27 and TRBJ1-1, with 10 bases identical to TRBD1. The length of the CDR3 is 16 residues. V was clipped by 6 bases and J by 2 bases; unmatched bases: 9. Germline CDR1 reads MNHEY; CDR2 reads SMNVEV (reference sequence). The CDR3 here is CASREAGTGVNTEAFF. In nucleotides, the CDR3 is TGTGCCAGCAGAGAGGCCGGGACAGGGGTTAACACTGAAGCTTTCTTT.

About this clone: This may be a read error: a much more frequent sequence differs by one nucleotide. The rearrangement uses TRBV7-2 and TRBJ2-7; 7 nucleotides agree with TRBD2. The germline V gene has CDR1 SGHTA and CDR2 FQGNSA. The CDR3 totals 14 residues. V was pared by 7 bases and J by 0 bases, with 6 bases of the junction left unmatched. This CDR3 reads CASNPQRDSYEQYF. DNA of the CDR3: TGTGCCAGCAACCCTCAGCGGGACTCCTACGAGCAGTACTTC. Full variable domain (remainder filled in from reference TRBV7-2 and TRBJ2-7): GAGVSQSPSNKVTEKGKDVELRCDPISGHTALYWYRQSLGQGLEFLIYFQGNSAPDKSGLPSDRFSAERTGGSVSTLTIQRTQQEDSAVYLCASNPQRDSYEQYFGPGTRLTVT.

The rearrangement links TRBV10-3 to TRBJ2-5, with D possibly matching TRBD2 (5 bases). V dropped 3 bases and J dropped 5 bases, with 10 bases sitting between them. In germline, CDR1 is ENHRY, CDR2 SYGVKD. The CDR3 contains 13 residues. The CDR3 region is CAISDTGMETQYF. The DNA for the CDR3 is TGTGCCATCAGTGACACGGGGATGGAGACCCAGTACTTC.

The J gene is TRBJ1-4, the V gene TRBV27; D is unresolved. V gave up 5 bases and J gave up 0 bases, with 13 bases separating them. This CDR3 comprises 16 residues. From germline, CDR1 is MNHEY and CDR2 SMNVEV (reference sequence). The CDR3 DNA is TGTGCCAGCAGTGAGCGGACGTTTGCAACTAATGAAAAACTGTTTTTT. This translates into CASSERTFATNEKLFF.

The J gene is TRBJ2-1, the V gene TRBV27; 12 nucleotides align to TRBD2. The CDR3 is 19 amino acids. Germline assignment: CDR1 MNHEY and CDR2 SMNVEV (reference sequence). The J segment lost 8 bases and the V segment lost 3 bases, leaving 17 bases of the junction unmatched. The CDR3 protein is CASSLEASGRVGWKHEQFF. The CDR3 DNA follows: TGTGCCAGCAGTTTGGAGGCTAGCGGGAGGGTGGGGTGGAAACATGAGCAGTTCTTC.

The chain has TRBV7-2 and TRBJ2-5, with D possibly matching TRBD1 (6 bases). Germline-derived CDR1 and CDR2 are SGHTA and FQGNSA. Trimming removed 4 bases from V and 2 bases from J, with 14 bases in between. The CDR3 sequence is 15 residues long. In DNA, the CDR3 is TGTGCCAGCAGCTGGGGACAACCCCCTCAAGAGACCCAGTACTTC. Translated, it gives CASSWGQPPQETQYF.

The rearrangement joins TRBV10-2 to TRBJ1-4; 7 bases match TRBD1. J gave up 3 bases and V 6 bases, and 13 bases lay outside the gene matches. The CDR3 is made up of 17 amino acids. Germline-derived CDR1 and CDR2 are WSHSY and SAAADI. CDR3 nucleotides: TGCGCCAGCAGCCCGCCAGGGGGAACGTCGGCTAATGAAAAACTGTTTTTT. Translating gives CASSPPGGTSANEKLFF.

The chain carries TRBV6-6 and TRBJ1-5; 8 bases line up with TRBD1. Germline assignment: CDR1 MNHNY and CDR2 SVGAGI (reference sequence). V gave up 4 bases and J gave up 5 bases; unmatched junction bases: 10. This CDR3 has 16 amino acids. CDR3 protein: CASSSTGTGGYQPQHF. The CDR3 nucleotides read TGTGCCAGCAGTTCCACCGGGACAGGCGGATATCAGCCCCAGCATTTT.

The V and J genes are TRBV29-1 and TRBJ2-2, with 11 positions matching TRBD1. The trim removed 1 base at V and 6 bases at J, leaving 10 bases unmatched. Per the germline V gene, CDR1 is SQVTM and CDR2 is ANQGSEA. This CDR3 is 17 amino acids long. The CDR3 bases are TGCAGCGTTGAAGCGTCGGACAGGGGGCGTTCATCCGGGGAGCTGTTTTTT. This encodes CSVEASDRGRSSGELFF.

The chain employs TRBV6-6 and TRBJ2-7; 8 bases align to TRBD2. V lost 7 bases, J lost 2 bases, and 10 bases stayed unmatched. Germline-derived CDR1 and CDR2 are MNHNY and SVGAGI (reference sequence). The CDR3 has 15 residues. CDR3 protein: CASTGSGSTTYEQYF. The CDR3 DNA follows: TGTGCCAGCACGGGGAGCGGGAGTACGACCTACGAGCAGTACTTC.

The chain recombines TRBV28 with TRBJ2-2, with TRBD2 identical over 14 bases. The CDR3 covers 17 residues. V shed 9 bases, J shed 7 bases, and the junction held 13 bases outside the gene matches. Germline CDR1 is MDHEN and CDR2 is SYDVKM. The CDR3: CASISGTSGSLVGELFF. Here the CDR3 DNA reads TGTGCCAGTATTTCCGGGACTAGCGGGAGTCTGGTCGGGGAGCTGTTTTTT.

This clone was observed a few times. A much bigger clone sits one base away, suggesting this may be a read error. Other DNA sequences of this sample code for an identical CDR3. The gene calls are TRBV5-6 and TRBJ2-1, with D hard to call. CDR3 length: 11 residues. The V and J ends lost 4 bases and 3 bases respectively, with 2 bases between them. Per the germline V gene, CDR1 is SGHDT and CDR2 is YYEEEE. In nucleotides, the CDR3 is TGTGCCAGCAGCCTCTACAATGAGCAGTTCTTC. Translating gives CASSLYNEQFF. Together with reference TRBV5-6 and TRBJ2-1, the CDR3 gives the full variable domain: DAGVTQSPTHLIKTRGQQVTLRCSPKSGHDTVSWYQQALGQGPQFIFQYYEEEERQRGNFPDRFSGHQFPNYSSELNVNALLLGDSALYLCASSLYNEQFFGPGTRLTVL.

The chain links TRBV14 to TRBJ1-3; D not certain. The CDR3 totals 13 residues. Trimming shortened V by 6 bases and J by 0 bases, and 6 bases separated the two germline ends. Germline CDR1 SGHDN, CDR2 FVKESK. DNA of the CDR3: TGTGCCAGCAGACCACCCTCTGGAAACACCATATATTTT. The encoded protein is CASRPPSGNTIYF.

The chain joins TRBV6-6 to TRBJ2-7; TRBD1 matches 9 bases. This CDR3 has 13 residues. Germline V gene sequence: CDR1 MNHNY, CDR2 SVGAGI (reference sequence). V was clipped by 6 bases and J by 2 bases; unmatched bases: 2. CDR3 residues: CASRGQGAYEQYF. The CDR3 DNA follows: TGTGCCAGCAGGGGACAGGGAGCCTACGAGCAGTACTTC.

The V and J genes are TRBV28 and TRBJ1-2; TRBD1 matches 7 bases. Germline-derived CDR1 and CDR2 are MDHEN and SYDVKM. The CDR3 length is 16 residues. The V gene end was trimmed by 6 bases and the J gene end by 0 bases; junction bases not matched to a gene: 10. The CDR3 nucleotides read TGTGCCAGCAGGCAAACGGGACAGCGGACTAACTATGGCTACACCTTC. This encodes CASRQTGQRTNYGYTF.

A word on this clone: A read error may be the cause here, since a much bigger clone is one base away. The CDR3 region has the DNA TGTGCCAGTAGGAAGAAACCAGGGCCCGTATCAATATTCAGCTACGAGCAGTACTTC. The encoded protein is CASRKKPGPVSIFSYEQYF. This sequence joins TRBV19 and TRBJ2-7; D perhaps matches TRBD1 (5 bases). The CDR3 has 19 residues. CDR1 LNHDA and CDR2 SQIVND come from the germline V gene (reference sequence). Deletions cut 6 bases from V and 3 bases from J, with 30 bases between.

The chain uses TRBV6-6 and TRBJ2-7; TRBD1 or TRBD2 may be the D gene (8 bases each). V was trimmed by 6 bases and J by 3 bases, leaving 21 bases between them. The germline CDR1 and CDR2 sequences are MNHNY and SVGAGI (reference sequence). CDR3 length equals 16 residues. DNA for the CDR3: TGTGCCAGCAGCCCAGGGGGCTCTAGCGGGCGCTACGAGCAGTACTTC. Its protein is CASSPGGSSGRYEQYF.

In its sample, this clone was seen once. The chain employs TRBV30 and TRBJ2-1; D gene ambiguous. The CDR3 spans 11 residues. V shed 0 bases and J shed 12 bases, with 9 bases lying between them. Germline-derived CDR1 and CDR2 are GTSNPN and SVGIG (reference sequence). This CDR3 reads CAWSVKSGQFF. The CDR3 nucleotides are TGTGCCTGGAGTGTCAAGAGTGGGCAGTTCTTC.

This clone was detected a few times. CDR3 coding DNA: TGTGCCAGCAGTGAAGCTGCAGGACTAGAGGATACGCAGTATTTT. As protein: CASSEAAGLEDTQYF. The chain is built from TRBV6-1 and TRBJ2-3; TRBD2 matches 7 bases. V gave up 0 bases and J gave up 6 bases; unmatched junction bases: 6. The V gene's germline CDR1 is MNHNS and CDR2 SASEGT. The CDR3 is made up of 15 amino acids.

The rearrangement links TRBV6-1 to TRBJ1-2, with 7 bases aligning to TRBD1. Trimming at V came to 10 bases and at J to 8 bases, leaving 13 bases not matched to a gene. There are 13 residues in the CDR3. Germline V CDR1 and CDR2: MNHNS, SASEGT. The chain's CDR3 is CANWGRQGGGYTF. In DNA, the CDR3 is TGTGCCAACTGGGGGCGCCAGGGGGGAGGCTACACCTTC.

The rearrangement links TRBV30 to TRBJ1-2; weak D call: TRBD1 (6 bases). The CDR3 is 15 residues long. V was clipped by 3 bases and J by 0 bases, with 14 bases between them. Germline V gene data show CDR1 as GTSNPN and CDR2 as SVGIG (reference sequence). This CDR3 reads CAWRNRVRTNYGYTF. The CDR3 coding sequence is TGTGCCTGGAGAAACAGGGTACGAACTAACTATGGCTACACCTTC. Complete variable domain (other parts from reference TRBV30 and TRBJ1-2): SQTIHQWPATLVQPVGSPLSLECTVEGTSNPNLYWYRQAAGRGLQLLFYSVGIGQISSEVPQNLSASRPQDRQFILSSKKLLLSDSGFYLCAWRNRVRTNYGYTFGSGTRLTVV.

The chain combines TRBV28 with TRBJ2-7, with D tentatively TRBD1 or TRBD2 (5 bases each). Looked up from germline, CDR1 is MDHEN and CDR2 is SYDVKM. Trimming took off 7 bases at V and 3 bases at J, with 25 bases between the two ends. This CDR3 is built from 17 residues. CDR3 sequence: CASTSPGGGLHYYEQYF. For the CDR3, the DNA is TGTGCCAGCACCTCCCCCGGTGGGGGTTTGCACTACTACGAGCAGTACTTC.

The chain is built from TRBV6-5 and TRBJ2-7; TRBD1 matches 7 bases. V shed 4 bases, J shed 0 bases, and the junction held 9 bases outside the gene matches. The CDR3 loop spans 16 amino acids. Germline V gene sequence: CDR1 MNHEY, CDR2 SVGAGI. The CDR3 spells CASSSPRQGGSYEQYF. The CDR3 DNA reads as TGTGCCAGCAGTTCCCCTCGACAGGGCGGCTCCTACGAGCAGTACTTC.

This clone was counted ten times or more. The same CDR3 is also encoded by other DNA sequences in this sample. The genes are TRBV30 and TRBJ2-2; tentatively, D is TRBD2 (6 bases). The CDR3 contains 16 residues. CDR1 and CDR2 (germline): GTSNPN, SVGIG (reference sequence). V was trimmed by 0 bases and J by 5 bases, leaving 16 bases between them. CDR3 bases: TGTGCCTGGAGTGTATACCGATTGGAGGGTACCGGGGAGCTGTTTTTT. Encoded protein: CAWSVYRLEGTGELFF.

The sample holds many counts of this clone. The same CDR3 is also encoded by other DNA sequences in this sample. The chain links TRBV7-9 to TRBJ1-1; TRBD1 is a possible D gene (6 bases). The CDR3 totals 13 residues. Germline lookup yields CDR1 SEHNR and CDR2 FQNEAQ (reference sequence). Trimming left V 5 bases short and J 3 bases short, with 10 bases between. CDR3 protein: CASSPQGYTEAFF. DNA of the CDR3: TGTGCCAGCAGCCCGCAGGGGTACACTGAAGCTTTCTTT.

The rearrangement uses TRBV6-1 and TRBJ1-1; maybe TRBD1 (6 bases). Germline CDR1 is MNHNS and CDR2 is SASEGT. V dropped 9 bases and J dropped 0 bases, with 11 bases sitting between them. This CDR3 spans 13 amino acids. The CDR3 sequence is CASATGMNTEAFF. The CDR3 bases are TGTGCCAGTGCAACAGGGATGAACACTGAAGCTTTCTTT.

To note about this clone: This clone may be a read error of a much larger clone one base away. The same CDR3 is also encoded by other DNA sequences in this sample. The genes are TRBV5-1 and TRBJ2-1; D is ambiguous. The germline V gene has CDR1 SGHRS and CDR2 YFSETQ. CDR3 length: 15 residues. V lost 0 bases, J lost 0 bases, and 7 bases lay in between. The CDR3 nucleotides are TGCGCCAGCAGCTTGGACCTTAGCTCCTACAATGAGCAGTTCTTC. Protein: CASSLDLSSYNEQFF.